A single sample gave rise to the 30 T cell receptor beta chains below, sequenced in a study of blood T cell repertoires in COVID-19. TCRdb keeps only in-frame clones here, not all; method: immunoSEQ multiplex PCR. The table shows roughly 240,000 clones, with 83% occurring only once. The sample comprised PBMCs or T cells enriched from blood (not recorded which). The receptors originated from a woman in her thirties or forties who had been exposed to COVID-19.

This clone has at least ten counts. This chain uses TRBV10-2 with TRBJ1-1, with 7 bases that match TRBD1. CDR3 length: 12 amino acids. CDR1 WSHSY and CDR2 SAAADI come from the germline V gene. J gave up 11 bases and V 0 bases, and 3 bases lay outside the gene matches. DNA for the CDR3: TGCGCCAGCAGTGAGTCGACAGGGTCGGCTTTCTTT. Translating gives CASSESTGSAFF.

The V call is TRBV28, the J call TRBJ2-7; 9 nucleotides align to TRBD1. The CDR3 contains 14 residues. CDR1 and CDR2 from the germline V gene are MDHEN and SYDVKM. Germline trimming cut 7 bases from V and 1 base from J; bases unmatched to any gene: 5. The CDR3 DNA is TGTGCCAGCACCCCGGGACAGGGATCCTACGAGCAGTACTTC. Encoded protein: CASTPGQGSYEQYF.

The chain uses TRBV10-2 and TRBJ2-1, with 8 positions matching TRBD2. The V and J ends lost 4 bases and 7 bases, in that order; junction bases with no gene match: 6. Germline lookup yields CDR1 WSHSY and CDR2 SAAADI. The CDR3 runs 14 residues. CDR3 region: CASSVGGVLNEQFF. CDR3 nucleotide sequence: TGCGCCAGCAGTGTCGGGGGGGTGTTGAATGAGCAGTTCTTC.

The chain employs TRBV29-1 and TRBJ2-1, with 8 nucleotides matching TRBD2. The CDR3 is made up of 13 amino acids. The V segment lost 6 bases and the J segment 8 bases; nucleotides outside the gene matches: 9. The V gene's germline CDR1 is SQVTM and CDR2 ANQGSEA. In nucleotides, the CDR3 is TGCAGCGTGGTTAAGCGGGGGAGGGATGAGCAGTTCTTC. Translating it yields CSVVKRGRDEQFF.

The rearrangement links TRBV2 to TRBJ2-5, with D possibly matching TRBD1 (5 bases). The CDR3 sequence is 15 residues long. From germline, CDR1 is SNHLY and CDR2 FYNNEI. The V end was cut by 6 bases, the J end by 0 bases, with 14 bases between. The CDR3 nucleotides read TGTGCCAGCAGCAGATCCGCAGGGCACCAAGAGACCCAGTACTTC. Its protein product is CASSRSAGHQETQYF. The full variable domain, completed using reference TRBV2 and TRBJ2-5, is EPEVTQTPSHQVTQMGQEVILRCVPISNHLYFYWYRQILGQKVEFLVSFYNNEISEKSEIFDDQFSVERPDGSNFTLKIRSTKLEDSAMYFCASSRSAGHQETQYFGPGTRLLVL.

The chain recombines TRBV11-2 with TRBJ1-1; D may be TRBD1 (6 bases). Germline V lookup: CDR1 SGHAT, CDR2 FQNNGV. This CDR3 spans 14 amino acids. The V end lost 1 base, the J end lost 8 bases, and 14 bases lay between the germline ends. The CDR3 loop is CASSLATVGTEAFF. Written as DNA, the CDR3 is TGTGCCAGCAGCTTAGCGACGGTCGGGACAGAAGCTTTCTTT.

This clone occurred many times. The chain carries TRBV28 and TRBJ1-4; D might be TRBD1 (5 bases). Trimming took 0 bases from V and 5 from J, leaving 10 bases between them. The CDR3 has 15 amino acids. Germline CDR1 is MDHEN and CDR2 is SYDVKM. CDR3 sequence (DNA): TGTGCCAGCAGTTTATGGCAGGGTGGGAATGAAAAACTGTTTTTT. Amino acids: CASSLWQGGNEKLFF. The full variable domain, rest sourced from reference TRBV28 and TRBJ1-4, is DVKVTQSSRYLVKRTGEKVFLECVQDMDHENMFWYRQDPGLGLRLIYFSYDVKMKEKGDIPEGYSVSREKKERFSLILESASTNQTSMYLCASSLWQGGNEKLFFGSGTQLSVL.

Only a few counts were recorded for this clone. This chain joins TRBV4-3 and TRBJ2-4, with D possibly matching TRBD1 (5 bases). This CDR3 has 14 residues. Trimming stripped 4 bases from V and 0 bases from J, with 7 bases between. Looked up from germline, CDR1 is LGHNA and CDR2 is YSLEER. CDR3 region: CASSLDRAKNIQYF. CDR3 sequence (DNA): TGCGCCAGCAGCCTCGACAGAGCCAAAAACATTCAGTACTTC.

The chain uses TRBV6-5 and TRBJ1-2, with no clear D. Germline values: CDR1 MNHEY, CDR2 SVGAGI. V lost 2 bases and J lost 4, with 17 bases in between. The CDR3 has 16 amino acids. The CDR3 region has the DNA TGTGCCAGCAGTTACCTAAACACGGGAGGTGGCTATGGCTACACCTTC. It is translated as CASSYLNTGGGYGYTF.

V and J are TRBV6-1 and TRBJ1-2, with D perhaps TRBD1 (5 bases). The CDR3 contains 11 residues. Per germline, CDR1 MNHNS and CDR2 SASEGT. With 5 bases removed from V and 13 bases from J, the gap between germline ends came to 14 bases. The chain's CDR3 is CASSTRQGTTF. DNA for the CDR3: TGTGCCAGCAGTACCAGGCAGGGTACCACCTTC.

Points on this clone: The identical CDR3 is also encoded by other nucleotide sequences in the sample. This chain uses TRBV5-1 with TRBJ1-1; weak D call: TRBD1 (5 bases). Deletions cut 0 bases from V and 1 base from J, with 7 bases between. Germline V gives CDR1 SGHRS, CDR2 YFSETQ. The CDR3 is 14 residues long. The CDR3 nucleotides are TGCGCCAGCAGCTTGGGGGGCCCGAACACTGAAGCTTTCTTT. Protein sequence: CASSLGGPNTEAFF.

This chain links TRBV2 with TRBJ1-1; D unclear. Trimming removed 6 bases at V and 1 base at J, with 12 bases between. The CDR3 sequence is 14 residues long. Germline V gene sequence: CDR1 SNHLY, CDR2 FYNNEI. CDR3 bases: TGTGCCAGCAGCCGGGTGACGGGGAACACTGAAGCTTTCTTT. Its translation is CASSRVTGNTEAFF.

The rearrangement uses TRBV5-1 and TRBJ1-6; the D is unclear. Germline CDR1 SGHRS, CDR2 YFSETQ. The CDR3 loop spans 13 amino acids. The V and J ends lost 2 bases and 8 bases respectively, with 8 bases between them. CDR3 coding DNA: TGCGCCAGCAGCTTAGAGAGTGATTCACCCCTCCACTTT. The encoded protein is CASSLESDSPLHF.

The rearrangement links TRBV28 to TRBJ1-2; D is undetermined. Trimming shortened V by 2 bases and J by 2 bases, and 9 bases separated the two germline ends. Germline V gene sequence: CDR1 MDHEN, CDR2 SYDVKM. The CDR3 has 14 residues. CDR3 coding DNA: TGTGCCAGCAGTTTAGTCACGGTGAACTATGGCTACACCTTC. This gives the protein CASSLVTVNYGYTF.

The genes are TRBV6-1 and TRBJ1-1, with TRBD1 as a possible D gene (5 bases). The CDR3 spans 13 residues. The V end was cut by 3 bases, the J end by 5 bases, with 10 bases between. Germline CDR1 is MNHNS and CDR2 is SASEGT. CDR3 region: CASSEASGTEAFF. The CDR3, as DNA: TGTGCCAGCAGTGAGGCTTCAGGGACTGAAGCTTTCTTT.

The V and J genes are TRBV6-5 and TRBJ1-2; 12 positions match TRBD1. This CDR3 contains 15 residues. The germline V gene encodes CDR1 MNHEY and CDR2 SVGAGI. The V gene end was trimmed by 6 bases and the J gene end by 8 bases; junction bases not matched to a gene: 10. For the CDR3, the DNA is TGTGCCAGCAGCCAATCGGGACAGGGGGCGGTCGGCTACACCTTC. It translates to CASSQSGQGAVGYTF.

V and J are TRBV5-1 and TRBJ1-1; D is unresolved. This CDR3 is built from 16 residues. Trimming removed 0 bases at V and 0 bases at J, with 12 bases between. The germline V gene has CDR1 SGHRS and CDR2 YFSETQ. The CDR3 spells CASSLEVGRLNTEAFF. The CDR3 region has the DNA TGCGCCAGCAGCTTGGAAGTGGGCAGGTTGAACACTGAAGCTTTCTTT.

The gene calls are TRBV19 and TRBJ1-5; 9 nucleotides match TRBD1. The length of the CDR3 is 16 residues. CDR1 is LNHDA and CDR2 is SQIVND in the germline V gene (reference sequence). Germline trimming cut 4 bases from V and 3 bases from J; bases unmatched to any gene: 7. Here the CDR3 DNA reads TGTGCCAGTAGTAGGACCGGGACAGGGAACAATCAGCCCCAGCATTTT. Protein: CASSRTGTGNNQPQHF.

The V gene is TRBV5-6, the J gene TRBJ2-3, with TRBD1 matching 8 bases. The junction had 7 bases not matched to a gene; V was cut back by 4 bases and J by 3 bases. This CDR3 is 15 amino acids long. CDR1 and CDR2 (germline): SGHDT, YYEEEE. CDR3 residues: CASSPIGQGTDTQYF. The CDR3 nucleotides are TGTGCCAGCAGCCCGATCGGACAGGGTACAGATACGCAGTATTTT.

This sequence joins TRBV6-2 or TRBV6-3 and TRBJ1-2; possibly TRBD1 for D (6 bases). The germline CDR1 and CDR2 sequences are MNHEY and SVGEGT. Between the trimmed V and J ends, which lost 2 bases and 8 bases, there was a span of 9 bases. This CDR3 has 12 residues. The CDR3 DNA is TGTGCCAGCAGTTACAACAGGGAAGGCTACACCTTC. Residues: CASSYNREGYTF.

This clone was observed a single time. The CDR3 DNA is TGTGCCTGGAGCGCCCGGGACAGGGGCTACAATGAGCAGTTCTTC. Amino acid sequence: CAWSARDRGYNEQFF. V usage is TRBV30 and J usage is TRBJ2-1, with 10 bases lining up with TRBD1. The CDR3 length is 15 residues. Germline V gives CDR1 GTSNPN, CDR2 SVGIG (reference sequence). Trimming cost V 3 bases and J 3 bases; bases outside gene matches: 5.

This clone was recorded only once. This chain connects TRBV19 to TRBJ1-6, with 7 bases lining up with TRBD1. Unmatched junction bases numbered 5, after V lost 7 bases and J lost 8 bases. Germline CDR1 reads LNHDA; CDR2 reads SQIVND (reference sequence). CDR3 length equals 13 residues. The CDR3 DNA reads TGTGCCAGTACGGACAGGTTGGATTCACCCCTCCACTTT. Protein sequence: CASTDRLDSPLHF.

This clone was recorded once. In nucleotides, the CDR3 is TGTGCCAGCAGTTTTATAGGGAGGAGGCTCAATGAGCAGTTCTTC. This codes for CASSFIGRRLNEQFF. V and J are TRBV28 and TRBJ2-1, with a weak D call TRBD2 (6 bases). Trimming shortened V by 3 bases and J by 6 bases, and 15 bases separated the two germline ends. CDR1 MDHEN and CDR2 SYDVKM come from the germline V gene. CDR3 length: 15 amino acids.

The rearrangement uses TRBV28 and TRBJ1-3, with D perhaps TRBD1 (6 bases). Germline V gene sequence: CDR1 MDHEN, CDR2 SYDVKM. Between the trimmed V and J ends, which lost 7 bases and 0 bases, there was a span of 16 bases. The length of the CDR3 is 16 residues. Written as DNA, the CDR3 is TGTGCCAGCAAACCGGGACAACTCGTCTCTGGAAACACCATATATTTT. It translates to CASKPGQLVSGNTIYF.

The rearrangement joins TRBV19 to TRBJ1-1; 8 bases align to TRBD1. This CDR3 is built from 13 residues. V shed 9 bases, J shed 0 bases, and the junction held 3 bases outside the gene matches. Germline loops: CDR1 LNHDA, CDR2 SQIVND (reference sequence). The CDR3 sequence is CASQDRVNTEAFF. CDR3 nucleotides: TGTGCCAGCCAGGACAGGGTGAACACTGAAGCTTTCTTT.

This clone showed up just once. The chain carries TRBV12-5 and TRBJ1-5; weak D call: TRBD1 (5 bases). The CDR3 has 17 amino acids. CDR1 LGHNT and CDR2 FRNRAP come from the germline V gene. V was clipped by 1 base and J by 0 bases, with 13 bases between them. DNA of the CDR3: TGTGCTAGTGGTTTGGGACCCGGGGGGGATAGCAATCAGCCCCAGCATTTT. Translated: CASGLGPGGDSNQPQHF.

The chain recombines TRBV15 with TRBJ1-2, with 7 bases that match TRBD1. The CDR3 has 15 amino acids. Germline V lookup: CDR1 LNHNV, CDR2 YYDKDF (reference sequence). The J segment lost 0 bases and the V segment lost 8 bases, leaving 9 bases of the junction unmatched. CDR3: CATSFEGAANYGYTF. The CDR3 DNA follows: TGTGCCACCTCGTTCGAGGGGGCGGCTAACTATGGCTACACCTTC.

This clone was counted between two and nine times. The chain is built from TRBV7-3 and TRBJ2-5; tentatively, D is TRBD1 (6 bases). CDR3 length: 13 amino acids. Deletions cut 5 bases from V and 5 bases from J, with 12 bases between. CDR1 and CDR2 from the germline V gene are SGHTA and FQGTGA. CDR3 residues: CASSGGPGETQYF. CDR3 DNA: TGTGCCAGCAGCGGGGGCCCCGGGGAGACCCAGTACTTC.

V and J are TRBV27 and TRBJ1-2; the D gene is possibly TRBD1 (6 bases). The V end lost 3 bases, the J end lost 4 bases, and 9 bases lay between the germline ends. Germline V lookup: CDR1 MNHEY, CDR2 SMNVEV (reference sequence). CDR3 length: 13 residues. CDR3 DNA sequence: TGTGCCAGCAGTTTTTCAGGGGTCTATGGCTACACCTTC. Its translation: CASSFSGVYGYTF.

This chain joins TRBV15 and TRBJ2-3; TRBD1 aligns across 9 bases. The CDR3 extends over 16 amino acids. V shed 3 bases, J shed 3 bases, and the junction held 7 bases outside the gene matches. CDR1 is LNHNV, CDR2 YYDKDF, per germline (reference sequence). In DNA, the CDR3 is TGTGCCACCAGCAGGGACAGGGGTGAGGGGACAGATACGCAGTATTTT. Translation: CATSRDRGEGTDTQYF.